This T cell receptor beta chain is from a study of CD8 T cells in cerebrospinal fluid in Alzheimer's disease. This clonotype is labeled large based on frequency. From the 10x single-cell sequencing reads, TCRdb lists one entry per CDR3 protein and no DNA. The sample table sets out about 850 distinct CDR3 sequences. The CDR3 consists of 15 residues. CDR1 is SGHRS, CDR2 YFSETQ, per germline. V gene TRBV5-1 combines with J gene TRBJ2-2; TCRdb's D call of TRBD2 is untestable without DNA. What was sequenced was cerebrospinal fluid. This clonotype was obtained from a human donor with Parkinson's disease. CDR3 residues: CASREAGRDTGELFF.